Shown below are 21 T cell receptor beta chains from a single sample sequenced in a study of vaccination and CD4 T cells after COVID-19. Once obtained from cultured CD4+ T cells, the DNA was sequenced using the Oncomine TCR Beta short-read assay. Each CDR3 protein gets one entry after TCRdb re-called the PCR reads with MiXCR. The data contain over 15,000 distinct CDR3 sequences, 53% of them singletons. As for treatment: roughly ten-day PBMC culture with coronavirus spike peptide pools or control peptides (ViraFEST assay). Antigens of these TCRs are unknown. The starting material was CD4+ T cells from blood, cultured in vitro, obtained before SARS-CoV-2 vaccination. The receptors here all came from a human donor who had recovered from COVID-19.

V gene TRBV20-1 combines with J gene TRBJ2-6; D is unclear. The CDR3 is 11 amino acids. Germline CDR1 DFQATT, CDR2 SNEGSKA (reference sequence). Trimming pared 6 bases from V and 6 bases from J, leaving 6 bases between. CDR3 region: CSAGPANVLTF. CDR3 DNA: TGCAGTGCCGGGCCGGCCAACGTCCTGACTTTC.

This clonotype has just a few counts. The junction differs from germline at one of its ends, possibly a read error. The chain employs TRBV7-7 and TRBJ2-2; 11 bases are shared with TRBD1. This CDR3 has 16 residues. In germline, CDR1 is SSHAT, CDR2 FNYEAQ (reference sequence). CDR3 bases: TGTGCTAGCAGCTTAGGACAGGGGGCTACAGCCGGGGAGCTGTTTTTT. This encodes CASSLGQGATAGELFF.

The CDR3 DNA follows: TGTGCCAGCAGCCCGTTAATGGCAGTACACTATGGCTACACCTTC. As protein: CASSPLMAVHYGYTF. The rearrangement uses TRBV28 and TRBJ1-2; D is unclear. V dropped 6 bases and J dropped 3 bases, with 17 bases sitting between them. CDR3 size: 15 residues. Germline CDR1 reads MDHEN; CDR2 reads SYDVKM.

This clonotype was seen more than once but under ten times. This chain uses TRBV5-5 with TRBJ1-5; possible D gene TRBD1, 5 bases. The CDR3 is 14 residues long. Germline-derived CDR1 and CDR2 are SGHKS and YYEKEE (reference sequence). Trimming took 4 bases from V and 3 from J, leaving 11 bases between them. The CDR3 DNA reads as TGTGCCAGCAGCCGCGACAGTACCAATCAGCCCCAGCATTTT. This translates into CASSRDSTNQPQHF.

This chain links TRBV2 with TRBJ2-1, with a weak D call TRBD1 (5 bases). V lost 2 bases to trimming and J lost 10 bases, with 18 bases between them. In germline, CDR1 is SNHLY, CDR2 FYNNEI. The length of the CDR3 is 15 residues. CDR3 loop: CASSELLGVVGEQFF. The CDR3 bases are TGTGCCAGCAGTGAACTCCTAGGGGTAGTCGGGGAGCAGTTCTTC.

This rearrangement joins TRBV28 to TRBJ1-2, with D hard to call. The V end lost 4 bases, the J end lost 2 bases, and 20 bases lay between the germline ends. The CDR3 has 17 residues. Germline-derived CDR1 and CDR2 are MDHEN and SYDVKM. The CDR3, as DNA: TGTGCCAGCAGTTCAGTACGGGATTATGATGGCAACTATGGCTACACCTTC. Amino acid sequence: CASSSVRDYDGNYGYTF.

The CDR3 sequence: CASSLIAGGSGTQYF. CDR3 nucleotide sequence: TGTGCCAGCAGCTTGATCGCTGGCGGTTCCGGGACCCAGTACTTC. The chain joins TRBV5-6 to TRBJ2-5; D is ambiguous. The ends were cut back, 1 base at V and 7 bases at J, with 17 bases in the middle. The germline V gene encodes CDR1 SGHDT and CDR2 YYEEEE. The CDR3 has 15 residues.

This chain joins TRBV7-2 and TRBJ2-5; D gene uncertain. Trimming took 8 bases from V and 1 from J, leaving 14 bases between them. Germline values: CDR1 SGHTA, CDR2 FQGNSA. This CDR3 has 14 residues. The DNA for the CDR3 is TGTGCCAGCCAACGAACAGAGGCCCAAGAGACCCAGTACTTC. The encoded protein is CASQRTEAQETQYF. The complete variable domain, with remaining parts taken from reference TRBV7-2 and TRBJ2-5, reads GAGVSQSPSNKVTEKGKDVELRCDPISGHTALYWYRQSLGQGLEFLIYFQGNSAPDKSGLPSDRFSAERTGGSVSTLTIQRTQQEDSAVYLCASQRTEAQETQYFGPGTRLLVL.

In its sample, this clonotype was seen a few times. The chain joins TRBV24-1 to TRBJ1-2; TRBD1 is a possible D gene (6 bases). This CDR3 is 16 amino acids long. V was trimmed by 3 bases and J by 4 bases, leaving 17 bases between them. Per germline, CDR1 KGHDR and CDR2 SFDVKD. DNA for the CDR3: TGTGCCACCAGTGATCCATCGACGGACAGCCGCTATGGCTACACCTTC. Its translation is CATSDPSTDSRYGYTF.

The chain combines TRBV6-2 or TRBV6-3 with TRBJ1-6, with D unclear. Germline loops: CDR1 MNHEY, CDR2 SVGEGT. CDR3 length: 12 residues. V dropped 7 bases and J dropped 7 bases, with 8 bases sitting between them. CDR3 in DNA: TGTGCCAGCACAGACTACAATTCACCCCTCCACTTT. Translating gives CASTDYNSPLHF.

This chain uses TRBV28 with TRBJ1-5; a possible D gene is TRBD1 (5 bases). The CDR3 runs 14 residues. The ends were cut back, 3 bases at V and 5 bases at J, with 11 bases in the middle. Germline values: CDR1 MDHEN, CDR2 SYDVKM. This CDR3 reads CASSLSQGHQPQHF. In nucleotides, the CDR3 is TGTGCCAGCAGTTTGAGTCAGGGACATCAGCCCCAGCATTTT.

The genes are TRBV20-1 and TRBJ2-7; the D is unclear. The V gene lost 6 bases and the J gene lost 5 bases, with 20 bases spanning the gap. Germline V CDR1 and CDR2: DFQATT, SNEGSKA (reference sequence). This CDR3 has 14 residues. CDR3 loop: CSAKSAGFSHEQYF. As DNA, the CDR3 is TGCAGTGCCAAAAGCGCCGGATTTTCCCACGAGCAGTACTTC.

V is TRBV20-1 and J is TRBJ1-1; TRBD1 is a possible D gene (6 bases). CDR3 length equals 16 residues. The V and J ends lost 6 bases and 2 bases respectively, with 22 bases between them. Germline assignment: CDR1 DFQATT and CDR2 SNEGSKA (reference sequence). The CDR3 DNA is TGCAGTGCGCGACGAGAGACATCACAGGGTAACACTGAAGCTTTCTTT. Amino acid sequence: CSARRETSQGNTEAFF.

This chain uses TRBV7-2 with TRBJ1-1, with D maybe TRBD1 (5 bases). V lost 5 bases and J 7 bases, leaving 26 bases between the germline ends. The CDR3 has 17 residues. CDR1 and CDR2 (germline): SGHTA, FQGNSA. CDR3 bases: TGTGCCAGCAGCCCCCGCCTGTGGGGCCACACACTAAATGAAGCTTTCTTT. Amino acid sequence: CASSPRLWGHTLNEAFF.

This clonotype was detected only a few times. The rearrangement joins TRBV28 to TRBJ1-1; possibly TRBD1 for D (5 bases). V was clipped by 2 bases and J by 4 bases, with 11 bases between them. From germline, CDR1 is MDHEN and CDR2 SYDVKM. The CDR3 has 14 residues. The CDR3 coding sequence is TGTGCCAGCAGTTTAAGGTTAGGGGCCACTGAAGCTTTCTTT. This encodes CASSLRLGATEAFF.

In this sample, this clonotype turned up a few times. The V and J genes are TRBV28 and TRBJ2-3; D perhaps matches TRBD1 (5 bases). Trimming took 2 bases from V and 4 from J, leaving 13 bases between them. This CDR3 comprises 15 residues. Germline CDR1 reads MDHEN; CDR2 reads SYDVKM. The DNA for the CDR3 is TGTGCCAGCAGTTTAAGGGGTGGGGTCGCAGATACGCAGTATTTT. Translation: CASSLRGGVADTQYF.

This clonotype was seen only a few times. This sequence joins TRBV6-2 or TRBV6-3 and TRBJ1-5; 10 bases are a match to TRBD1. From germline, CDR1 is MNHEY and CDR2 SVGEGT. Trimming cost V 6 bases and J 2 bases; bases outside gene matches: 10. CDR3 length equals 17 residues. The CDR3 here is CASSHRQGAVGNQPQHF. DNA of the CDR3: TGTGCCAGCAGCCACAGACAGGGGGCGGTTGGCAATCAGCCCCAGCATTTT.

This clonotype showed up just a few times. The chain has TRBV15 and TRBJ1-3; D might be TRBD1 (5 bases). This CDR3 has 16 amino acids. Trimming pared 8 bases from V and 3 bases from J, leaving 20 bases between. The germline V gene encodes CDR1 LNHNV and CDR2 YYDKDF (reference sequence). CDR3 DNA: TGTGCCACCGAAGAAGGGAGCAGGGCTTATGGAAACACCATATATTTT. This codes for CATEEGSRAYGNTIYF. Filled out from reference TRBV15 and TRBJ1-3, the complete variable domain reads DAMVIQNPRYQVTQFGKPVTLSCSQTLNHNVMYWYQQKSSQAPKLLFHYYDKDFNNEADTPDNFQSRRPNTSFCFLDIRSPGLGDTAMYLCATEEGSRAYGNTIYFGEGSWLTVV.

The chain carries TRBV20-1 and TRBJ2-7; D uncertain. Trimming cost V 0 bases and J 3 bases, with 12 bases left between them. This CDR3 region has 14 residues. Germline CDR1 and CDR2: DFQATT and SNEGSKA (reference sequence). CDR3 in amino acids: CSARDRAASYEQYF. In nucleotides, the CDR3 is TGCAGTGCTAGAGATCGTGCCGCAAGCTACGAGCAGTACTTC.

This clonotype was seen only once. Written as DNA, the CDR3 is TGTGCCACCAGCAGGATAGTAGAAGAGACCCAGTACTTC. It translates to CATSRIVEETQYF. The chain carries TRBV15 and TRBJ2-5; no firm D call. CDR1 LNHNV and CDR2 YYDKDF come from the germline V gene (reference sequence). The CDR3 is 13 residues long. The V end was cut by 3 bases, the J end by 3 bases, with 8 bases between.

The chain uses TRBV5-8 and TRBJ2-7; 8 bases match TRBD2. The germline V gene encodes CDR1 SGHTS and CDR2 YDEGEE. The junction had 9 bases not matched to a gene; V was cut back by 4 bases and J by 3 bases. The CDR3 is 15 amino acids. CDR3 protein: CASSPRDTSGYEQYF. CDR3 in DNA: TGTGCCAGCAGCCCAAGGGATACTAGCGGCTACGAGCAGTACTTC.